This record covers a single T cell receptor (beta chain). Its antigen is unidentified. Other DNA sequences from this sample encode an identical CDR3 as well. This specimen comes from a study of shared clonotypes between healthy human individuals. At the level of the study: Three plates were used per donor for CD4 naive, three for CD4 memory, two for CD8 naive and one for CD8 memory. The study, taken as a whole, reports: Sequencing depth was predicted to influence how clonotypes are shared among donors. Blood was the sole source, and tissue repertoires probably differ.

The V segment lost 2 bases and the J segment 3 bases; nucleotides outside the gene matches: 1. This CDR3 region has 15 residues. CDR1 and CDR2 (germline): KGHSH, LQKENI. Per the authors' pipeline: ImmunoSEQ gave junction-only sequences without quality scores, so filtering differed. The data were produced by immunoSEQ multiplex PCR, yet TCRdb's version contains in-frame clones alone and is incomplete. V, J and clone size are taken as reported in that table, and D and trimming were inferred from the DNA itself. The profile shows under 600,000 clones, about 96% of them singletons. The sample comprised naive CD4+ T cells sorted from blood. Subset indicated: CD45RA+ positively selected. The origin of this receptor is a woman aged 25 to 45 in good health. The rearrangement links TRBV18 to TRBJ2-3; 11 bases are shared with TRBD2. The CDR3 spells CASSPASGRTDTQYF. The CDR3 DNA reads TGTGCCAGCTCACCAGCTAGCGGGAGGACAGATACGCAGTATTTT.